The rows below give T cell receptor beta chains drawn from one sample of a study of blood T cells in healthy people across ages. TCRdb reprocessed the 5' RACE reads via MiXCR and lists one record per CDR3 protein. The table records 1.5 million to 2 million distinct CDR3 sequences, roughly 27% of them present only once. The sequencing sample was made of blood. The receptors shown here come from a woman in her thirties in good health. Each CDR3 is given with its conserved first and last residue. A D gene is named only where the DNA matches it firmly. Some rows have no size entry. The others give once, few or many, or a class for an expanded clone.

size: NA
V: TRBV2
D: NA
J: TRBJ2-5
DNA: TGTGCCAGCAGCGCCGGGACGGTAGTAGAGACCCAGTACTTC
CDR3: CASSAGTVVETQYF

size: few
V: TRBV28
D: TRBD1
J: TRBJ2-1
DNA: TGTGCCAGCAGTTTAGGACAGGGGAATAGCGAGCAGTTCTTC
CDR3: CASSLGQGNSEQFF

size: many
V: TRBV6-1
D: NA
J: TRBJ2-3
DNA: TGTGCCAGCAGGGCTCTTAGCACAGATACGCAGTATTTT
CDR3: CASRALSTDTQYF

size: NA
V: TRBV7-2
D: NA
J: TRBJ2-2
DNA: TGTGCCAGCAGCTTAGCGAGAACCACTCAGGGGGAGCTGTTTTTT
CDR3: CASSLARTTQGELFF

size: NA
V: TRBV12-3/TRBV12-4
D: NA
J: TRBJ2-1
DNA: TGTGCCAGCAGTAACCGGGGGCGCTTCAGCAATGAGCAGTTCTTC
CDR3: CASSNRGRFSNEQFF

size: NA
V: TRBV20-1
D: NA
J: TRBJ1-6
DNA: TGCAGTGCTAGAGGGGTGCAGGGTAGCTCCTATAATTCACCCCTCCACTTT
CDR3: CSARGVQGSSYNSPLHF

size: few
V: TRBV7-2
D: TRBD2
J: TRBJ2-1
DNA: TGTGCCAGCAGCTTATTTCCTAGCGGGGGGGGCTCCTACAATGAGCAGTTCTTC
CDR3: CASSLFPSGGGSYNEQFF

size: NA
V: TRBV7-3
D: TRBD2
J: TRBJ2-7
DNA: TGTGCCAGCAGCTTGGGGACTAGCTCCTCTGATGAGCAGTACTTC
CDR3: CASSLGTSSSDEQYF

size: few
V: TRBV12-5
D: NA
J: TRBJ1-4
DNA: TGTGCTAGTACGGACAGACTTAATGAAAAACTGTTTTTT
CDR3: CASTDRLNEKLFF

size: few
V: TRBV6-5
D: NA
J: TRBJ2-7
DNA: TGTGCCAGCAGGTCAGAACTACGTACCTACGAGCAGTACTTC
CDR3: CASRSELRTYEQYF

size: NA
V: TRBV7-9
D: TRBD1
J: TRBJ1-2
DNA: TGTGCCAGCAGCCCCCGACAGGGTTGGGTTGGCTACACCTTC
CDR3: CASSPRQGWVGYTF

size: many
V: TRBV7-9
D: TRBD2
J: TRBJ2-5
DNA: TGTCCAGCAGCGTATACTAGCGGGAGGGAAGAGACCCAGTACTTC
CDR3: CPAAYTSGREETQYF

size: NA
V: TRBV10-3
D: TRBD2
J: TRBJ2-7
DNA: TGTGCCATCAGTGGTGGGGGGGGGACTAAGGCCTACGAGCAGTACTTC
CDR3: CAISGGGGTKAYEQYF

size: NA
V: TRBV3-1
D: NA
J: TRBJ1-1
DNA: TGTGCCAGCAGCCAGGCAGGGGCTGCGACACGGGCTTTCTTT
CDR3: CASSQAGAATRAFF

size: many
V: TRBV6-5
D: NA
J: TRBJ2-6
DNA: TGTGCCAGCAGTCCCATCCCCGGGACTGGGGCCAACGTCCTGACTTTC
CDR3: CASSPIPGTGANVLTF

size: many
V: TRBV15
D: NA
J: TRBJ2-1
DNA: TGTGCCACCAAGGTAGGGCAAGTTTCCTACAATGAGCAGTTCTTC
CDR3: CATKVGQVSYNEQFF

size: NA
V: TRBV9
D: TRBD1
J: TRBJ1-4
DNA: TGTGCCGGCAGCAGAGGGACAGGGGGAACAACTAATGAAAAACTGTTTTTT
CDR3: CAGSRGTGGTTNEKLFF

size: few
V: TRBV20-1
D: TRBD1
J: TRBJ1-2
DNA: TGCAGTGCTAAGGCAGGGGGTTCCTATGGCTACACCTTC
CDR3: CSAKAGGSYGYTF

size: NA
V: TRBV20-1
D: NA
J: TRBJ2-1
DNA: TGCAGTGCTAGAGTTCGGGCGTACTGGAGGGATGAGCAGTTCTTC
CDR3: CSARVRAYWRDEQFF

size: NA
V: TRBV29-1
D: NA
J: TRBJ1-6
DNA: TGCAGCGTTGCACAATATAATTCACCCCTCCACTTT
CDR3: CSVAQYNSPLHF

size: NA
V: TRBV28
D: NA
J: TRBJ2-7
DNA: TGTGCCAGCAGTGTAAACAGGAATCAGCAGTACTTC
CDR3: CASSVNRNQQYF

size: NA
V: TRBV20-1
D: TRBD2
J: TRBJ2-7
DNA: TGCAGTGCTAGAGATCCGGGACTAGCGACCTACGAGCAGTACTTC
CDR3: CSARDPGLATYEQYF

size: NA
V: TRBV5-1
D: TRBD2
J: TRBJ2-4
DNA: TGCGCCAGCAGCGCGACTAGCGGGCTAGCCAAAAACATTCAGTACTTC
CDR3: CASSATSGLAKNIQYF

size: NA
V: TRBV2
D: TRBD2
J: TRBJ2-4
DNA: TGTGTCAGCAGCGGGGGGGTTGGAAACATTCAGTACTTC
CDR3: CVSSGGVGNIQYF

size: few
V: TRBV4-3
D: NA
J: TRBJ2-1
DNA: TGCGCCAGCAGCCAAGAGGGGACCTACAATGAGCAGTTCTTC
CDR3: CASSQEGTYNEQFF

size: few
V: TRBV10-3
D: NA
J: TRBJ2-2
DNA: TGTGCCATCAGTGCGGCACAGGGAACCGGGGAGCTGTTTTTT
CDR3: CAISAAQGTGELFF

size: few
V: TRBV10-2
D: TRBD2
J: TRBJ2-1
DNA: TGCGCCAGCAGTGAGAACCTTTTAAGGACGGGGGGAAACAATGAGCAGTTCTTC
CDR3: CASSENLLRTGGNNEQFF

size: few
V: TRBV25-1
D: NA
J: TRBJ1-6
DNA: TGTGCCAGCAGTGAAATTAGGCAGGGTAATTCACCCCTCCACTTT
CDR3: CASSEIRQGNSPLHF

size: NA
V: TRBV29-1
D: NA
J: TRBJ1-2
DNA: TGCAGCGTTGAAGTTATGGCAGCCGGAGGGGGCTACACCTTC
CDR3: CSVEVMAAGGGYTF

size: NA
V: TRBV11-2
D: NA
J: TRBJ2-2
DNA: TGTGCCAGCAGCTCCGGGGCCCGACACGGGGAGCTGTTTTTT
CDR3: CASSSGARHGELFF

size: many
V: TRBV28
D: NA
J: TRBJ1-2
DNA: TGTGCCAGCAGTTTTCGCCTACGGGGCCACTCTAATGGCTACACCTTC
CDR3: CASSFRLRGHSNGYTF

size: many
V: TRBV5-1
D: TRBD2
J: TRBJ2-7
DNA: TGCGCCAGCAGTTACGGACTAGTGAACGACGAGCAGTACTTC
CDR3: CASSYGLVNDEQYF

size: many
V: TRBV11-2
D: TRBD1
J: TRBJ2-7
DNA: TGTGCCAGCAGCATCCTACAGGGGGCCGTCTACGAGCAGTACTTC
CDR3: CASSILQGAVYEQYF

size: many
V: TRBV12-3/TRBV12-4
D: NA
J: TRBJ2-1
DNA: TGTGCCAGCAGTCCATCTCGGGGTCGGTACAATGAGCAGTTCTTC
CDR3: CASSPSRGRYNEQFF

size: NA
V: TRBV5-5
D: TRBD2
J: TRBJ2-1
DNA: TGTGCCAGCAGCTTGGTAGGACTAGCTATCAATGAGCAGTTCTTC
CDR3: CASSLVGLAINEQFF

size: few
V: TRBV5-1
D: NA
J: TRBJ2-4
DNA: TGCGCCAGTCACCCCGACTGGTACAGCGGATCAACCAAAAACATTCAGTACTTC
CDR3: CASHPDWYSGSTKNIQYF

size: many
V: TRBV20-1
D: NA
J: TRBJ2-5
DNA: TGCAGTGCTTTATACAGGCTCGGGGGAGAGACCCAGTACTTC
CDR3: CSALYRLGGETQYF

size: NA
V: TRBV27
D: TRBD2
J: TRBJ2-1
DNA: TGTGCCAGCAGCCCCTCCAGGCTAGCGGGGCTCAATGAGCAGTTCTTC
CDR3: CASSPSRLAGLNEQFF

size: few
V: TRBV7-9
D: TRBD2
J: TRBJ2-1
DNA: TGTGCCAGCATCTTTCAGGCTAGCGGCAATGAGCAGTTCTTC
CDR3: CASIFQASGNEQFF

size: many
V: TRBV6-5
D: TRBD1
J: TRBJ1-5
DNA: TGTGCCAGCAGTCTAACAGGGGAACAGCCCCAGCATTTT
CDR3: CASSLTGEQPQHF

size: NA
V: TRBV20-1
D: NA
J: TRBJ2-6
DNA: TGCAGTGCTCAGGGGCCCGGGGCCAACGTCCTGACTTTC
CDR3: CSAQGPGANVLTF

size: few
V: TRBV7-2
D: NA
J: TRBJ2-7
DNA: TGTGCCAGCAACAAACAAAGGGGCTACGAGCAGTACTTC
CDR3: CASNKQRGYEQYF

size: NA
V: TRBV3-1
D: TRBD1
J: TRBJ1-6
DNA: TGTGCCAGCAGTGGGACAGCCCTCCACTTT
CDR3: CASSGTALHF

size: many
V: TRBV10-3
D: TRBD2
J: TRBJ2-3
DNA: TGTGCCATCAGTGAGTCGAATAGCGGGAGCGCTCGCTATACGCAGTATTTT
CDR3: CAISESNSGSARYTQYF

size: NA
V: TRBV24-1
D: TRBD2
J: TRBJ2-1
DNA: TGTGCCACCAGTGACTTTGGACTAGCGGGCCACAATGAGCAGTTCTTC
CDR3: CATSDFGLAGHNEQFF

size: few
V: TRBV6-5
D: NA
J: TRBJ1-4
DNA: TGTGCCAGCGGTCATGAAAAACTGTTTTTT
CDR3: CASGHEKLFF

size: NA
V: TRBV7-9
D: NA
J: TRBJ2-1
DNA: TGTGCCAGCAGCTTAGGGGAGCACAATGAGCAGTTCTTC
CDR3: CASSLGEHNEQFF

size: many
V: TRBV5-1
D: NA
J: TRBJ2-5
DNA: TGCGCCAGCAGCTTGACAATCAGCCAAGAGACCCAGTACTTC
CDR3: CASSLTISQETQYF

size: few
V: TRBV12-3/TRBV12-4
D: NA
J: TRBJ2-6
DNA: TGTGCCAGCTCTTCTATCGGGGGAGAAAGCTCTGGGGCCAACGTCCTGACTTTC
CDR3: CASSSIGGESSGANVLTF

size: NA
V: TRBV4-1
D: TRBD1
J: TRBJ1-5
DNA: TGCGCCAGCAGCCAGACAGGGGCGGGCAATCAGCCCCAGCATTTT
CDR3: CASSQTGAGNQPQHF

size: NA
V: TRBV6-2/TRBV6-3
D: TRBD1
J: TRBJ2-6
DNA: TGTGCCAGCAGGCCACAGGGGGCCGCTGGGGCCAACGTCCTGACTTTC
CDR3: CASRPQGAAGANVLTF

size: NA
V: TRBV12-5
D: TRBD2
J: TRBJ2-2
DNA: TGTGCTAGTGGTTTGGTAAGGGCGGGAGCCGCCGGGGAGCTGTTTTTT
CDR3: CASGLVRAGAAGELFF

size: few
V: TRBV7-6
D: NA
J: TRBJ1-5
DNA: TGTGCCAGCAGCCCAGGTCCCGGACCCTTGGGTGTGAATCAGCCCCAGCATTTT
CDR3: CASSPGPGPLGVNQPQHF

size: NA
V: TRBV11-2
D: NA
J: TRBJ2-1
DNA: TGTGCCAGCAGCTTAGAAGCGCCTACCTACAATGAGCAGTTCTTC
CDR3: CASSLEAPTYNEQFF

size: NA
V: TRBV28
D: TRBD1
J: TRBJ2-1
DNA: TGTGCCAGCAGCTCTCGACAGGGTTTCAATGAGCAGTTCTTC
CDR3: CASSSRQGFNEQFF

size: many
V: TRBV7-2
D: TRBD2
J: TRBJ2-1
DNA: TGTGCCAGCAGCTCAAGACTAGCGGGTTACAATGAGCAGTTCTTC
CDR3: CASSSRLAGYNEQFF

size: few
V: TRBV19
D: NA
J: TRBJ2-5
DNA: TGTGCCAGTAGTATATCCGTGCCGGGGACCCAGTACTTC
CDR3: CASSISVPGTQYF

size: once
V: TRBV4-3
D: TRBD2
J: TRBJ2-3
DNA: TGCGCCAGCAGCCAAGATCCACTAGCGGGGTCCACAGATACGCAGTATTTT
CDR3: CASSQDPLAGSTDTQYF